This is a list of T cell receptor beta chains from one sample in a study of blood T cell repertoires in COVID-19. Repertoires were generated with immunoSEQ multiplex PCR, while TCRdb's copy carries only in-frame clones and drops some. The sample lists roughly 200,000 clones, approximately 89% occurring once. The sample consisted of peripheral blood. These TCRs come from a woman in her sixties with acute or convalescent COVID-19. The CDR3 runs from the conserved cysteine through the conserved F or W. D genes are given only for firm matches. Size values are once, few and many counts, or a class for expanded clones, and some rows have none.

16 TRBJ2-6 TRBV6-5 . . TGTGCCAGCAGTTACTTGACTAGCTCTGGGGCCAACGTCCTGACTTTC CASSYLTSSGANVLTF
14 TRBJ1-2 TRBV5-1 . . TGCGCCAGCAGCTTGGGGGAGGGCCCCTATGGCTACACCTTC CASSLGEGPYGYTF
14 TRBJ1-5 TRBV19 . TRBD1 TGTGCCAGTAGTGTTGAAAGGACAGGACAGCCCCAGCATTTT CASSVERTGQPQHF
16 TRBJ2-3 TRBV7-7 . TRBD2 TGTGCTAGCAGCCGGGGACTAGCGGGAGGGGGAGATACGCAGTATTTT CASSRGLAGGGDTQYF
14 TRBJ1-1 TRBV13 . TRBD1 TGTGCCAGCAGCTCCGGACAGGCGAACACTGAAGCTTTCTTT CASSSGQANTEAFF
14 TRBJ1-2 TRBV24-1 . TRBD1 TGTGCCACCAGTGATTTGCACAGGGGAGGAGGCTACACCTTC CATSDLHRGGGYTF
13 TRBJ2-3 TRBV5-1 . . TGCGCCAGCAGCCTACAGGGCACAGATACGCAGTATTTT CASSLQGTDTQYF
17 TRBJ2-7 TRBV4-2 . TRBD2 TGTGCCAGCAGCCTAAGACTAGCGGGAGAGGGGTTCTACGAGCAGTACTTC CASSLRLAGEGFYEQYF
15 TRBJ1-4 TRBV2 . TRBD1 TGTGCCAGCAGAGACGGGACAGGGGGCGGGCGAAAACTGTTTTTT CASRDGTGGGRKLFF
14 TRBJ1-1 TRBV18 . . TGTGCCAGCTCACCACCGGGCGTTAGAACTGAAGCTTTCTTT CASSPPGVRTEAFF
14 TRBJ1-4 TRBV15 . . TGTGCCACCAGCAGAGTAGGGGTCGTTGAAAAACTGTTTTTT CATSRVGVVEKLFF
16 TRBJ2-2 TRBV19 . . TGTGCCAGTAGCCCCCGACTTCCTCCGAACACCGGGGAGCTGTTTTTT CASSPRLPPNTGELFF
14 TRBJ1-2 TRBV5-1 . . TGCGCCAGCAGCTTGGTTGCAGGCAAAGATGGCTACACCTTC CASSLVAGKDGYTF
11 TRBJ2-5 TRBV19 few . TGTGCCACCCGGAGGGAAGAGACCCAGTACTTC CATRREETQYF